This T cell receptor beta chain was identified in a study of Graves' ophthalmopathy and Graves' hyperthyroidism. This clonotype has at least ten counts. There are 14 residues in the CDR3. The V end was cut by 5 bases, the J end by 1 base, with 11 bases between. The V gene's germline CDR1 is SNHLY and CDR2 FYNNEI. Using RNA transcripts, the TCR beta CDR3 regions were amplified. Second-round multiplex PCR came after a first-round RT-PCR that employed HTBI primers. TCRdb re-called the multiplex PCR reads with MiXCR, one entry per CDR3 protein. The data contain hundreds of thousands of distinct CDR3 sequences, about 20% of them singletons. Researchers classed hyperthyroidism as stable given no ophthalmopathy within 18 months of follow-up. It was from about 10 ml of fresh peripheral blood that the PBMCs came.

This chain joins TRBV2 and TRBJ1-1; D is unresolved. Sequenced input: peripheral blood. This receptor was taken from a woman aged 18-29 years with stable Graves' hyperthyroidism. Some clones in this sample may be carry-over from other donors' samples. For the CDR3, the DNA is TGTGCCAGCAGTAATCACGGAGGGAACACTGAAGCTTTCTTT. The encoded protein is CASSNHGGNTEAFF.